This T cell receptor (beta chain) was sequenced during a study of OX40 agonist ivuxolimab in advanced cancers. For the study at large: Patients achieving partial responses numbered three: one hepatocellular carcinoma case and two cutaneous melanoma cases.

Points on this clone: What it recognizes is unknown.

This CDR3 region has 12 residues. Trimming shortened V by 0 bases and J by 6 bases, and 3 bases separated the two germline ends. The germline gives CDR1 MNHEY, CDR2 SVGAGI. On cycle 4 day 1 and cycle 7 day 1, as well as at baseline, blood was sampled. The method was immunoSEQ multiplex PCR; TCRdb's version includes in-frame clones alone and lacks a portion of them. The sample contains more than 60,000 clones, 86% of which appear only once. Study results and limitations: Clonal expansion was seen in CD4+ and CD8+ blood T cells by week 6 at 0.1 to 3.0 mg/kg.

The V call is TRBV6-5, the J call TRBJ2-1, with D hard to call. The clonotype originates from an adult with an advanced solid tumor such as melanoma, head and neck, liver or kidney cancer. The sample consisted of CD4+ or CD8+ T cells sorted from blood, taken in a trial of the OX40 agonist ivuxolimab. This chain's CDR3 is CASSYSGNEQFF. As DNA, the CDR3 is TGTGCCAGCAGTTACTCGGGCAATGAGCAGTTCTTC.